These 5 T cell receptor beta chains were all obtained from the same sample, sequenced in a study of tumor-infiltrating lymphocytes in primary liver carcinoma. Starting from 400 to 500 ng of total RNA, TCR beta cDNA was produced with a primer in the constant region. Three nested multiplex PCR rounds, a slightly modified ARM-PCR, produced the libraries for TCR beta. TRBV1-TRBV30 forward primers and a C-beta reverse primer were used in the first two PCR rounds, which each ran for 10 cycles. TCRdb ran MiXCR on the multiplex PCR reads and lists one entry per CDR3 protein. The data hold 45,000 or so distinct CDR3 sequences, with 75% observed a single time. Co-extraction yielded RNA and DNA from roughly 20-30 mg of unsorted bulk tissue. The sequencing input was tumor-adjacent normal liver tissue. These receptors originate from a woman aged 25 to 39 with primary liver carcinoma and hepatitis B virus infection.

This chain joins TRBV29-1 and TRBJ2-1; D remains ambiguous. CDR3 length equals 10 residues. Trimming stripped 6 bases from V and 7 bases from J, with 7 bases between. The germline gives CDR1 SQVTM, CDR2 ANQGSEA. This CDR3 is CSVVKNEQFF. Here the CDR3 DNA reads TGCAGCGTAGTTAAGAATGAGCAGTTCTTC.

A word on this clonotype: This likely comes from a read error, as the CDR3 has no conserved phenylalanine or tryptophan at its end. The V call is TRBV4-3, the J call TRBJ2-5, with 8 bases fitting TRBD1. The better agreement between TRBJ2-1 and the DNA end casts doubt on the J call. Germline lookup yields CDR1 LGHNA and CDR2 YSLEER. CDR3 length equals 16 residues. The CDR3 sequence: CASSQEGTGYQETQFP. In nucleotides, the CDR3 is TGCGCCAGCAGCCAAGAGGGGACAGGCTACCAAGAGACCCAGTTCCCC.

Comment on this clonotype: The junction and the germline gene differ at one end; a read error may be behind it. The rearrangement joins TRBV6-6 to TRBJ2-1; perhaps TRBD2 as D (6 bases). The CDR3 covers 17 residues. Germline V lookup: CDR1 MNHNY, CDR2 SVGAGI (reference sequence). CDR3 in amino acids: CVSSFGFPGGTSNEQFF. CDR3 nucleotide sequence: TGTGTCAGCAGTTTCGGGTTCCCCGGGGGAACTTCGAATGAGCAGTTCTTC.

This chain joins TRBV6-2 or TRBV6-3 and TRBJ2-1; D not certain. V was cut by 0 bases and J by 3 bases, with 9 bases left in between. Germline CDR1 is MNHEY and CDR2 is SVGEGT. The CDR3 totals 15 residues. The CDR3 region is CASSYSQWCYNEQFF. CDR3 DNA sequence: TGTGCCAGCAGTTACTCGCAGTGGTGCTACAATGAGCAGTTCTTC.

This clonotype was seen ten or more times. The DNA for the CDR3 is TGCGCCAGCAGCCCCACTATAGCGGACCCAGTCTCCTACAATGAGCAGTTCTTC. Its translation: CASSPTIADPVSYNEQFF. The chain carries TRBV4-3 and TRBJ2-1; maybe TRBD2 (6 bases). Germline V gives CDR1 LGHNA, CDR2 YSLEER. Trimming removed 4 bases from V and 0 bases from J, with 19 bases in between. The CDR3 loop spans 18 amino acids.